A selection of T cell receptor beta chains follows, all from one sample in a study of glioma-infiltrating T cells after dendritic cell vaccination. Repertoires were generated with immunoSEQ multiplex PCR, while TCRdb's copy carries only in-frame clones and drops some. The data show about 64,000 clones, 82% seen once. The sample consisted of blood, taken before dendritic cell vaccination. The receptors were sampled from a human donor with glioblastoma. Both conserved end residues are part of each CDR3. The order of the fields is clone size, J gene, V gene, D gene, CDR3 protein, CDR3 DNA. D genes are given only for firm matches. Size is stated for part of the rows, as once, few or many counts, or as a class when the clone is expanded.

size: .
J: TRBJ1-1
V: TRBV5-6
D: TRBD1
CDR3: CASSLRDRGGTEAFF
DNA: TGTGCCAGCAGCTTGAGGGACAGGGGAGGGACTGAAGCTTTCTTT

size: .
J: TRBJ1-6
V: TRBV7-8
D: TRBD1
CDR3: CASSLDRGSPLHF
DNA: TGTGCCAGCAGCTTAGACAGGGGTTCACCCCTCCACTTT

size: .
J: TRBJ2-1
V: TRBV5-1
D: TRBD2
CDR3: CASSQLAGANEQFF
DNA: TGCGCCAGCAGCCAACTAGCGGGGGCCAATGAGCAGTTCTTC

size: .
J: TRBJ2-5
V: TRBV6-1
D: TRBD2
CDR3: CASSQSTSGETQYF
DNA: TGTGCCAGCAGTCAATCAACTAGCGGGGAGACCCAGTACTTC

size: .
J: TRBJ1-3
V: TRBV19
D: .
CDR3: CASSMGAGPGNTIYF
DNA: TGTGCCAGTAGTATGGGGGCCGGGCCTGGAAACACCATATATTTT

size: .
J: TRBJ1-6
V: TRBV6-5
D: .
CDR3: CASSWTPDSPLHF
DNA: TGTGCCAGCAGTTGGACACCAGATTCACCCCTCCACTTT

size: .
J: TRBJ1-2
V: TRBV19
D: .
CDR3: CASTLEGFGGYTF
DNA: TGTGCCAGTACCCTCGAGGGTTTCGGAGGCTACACCTTC

size: .
J: TRBJ2-3
V: TRBV11-2
D: .
CDR3: CASSSSGVLQYF
DNA: TGTGCCAGCAGCTCTTCGGGGGTTCTCCAGTATTTT

size: .
J: TRBJ1-2
V: TRBV5-1
D: TRBD1
CDR3: CASSFPGQGLGYTF
DNA: TGCGCCAGCAGCTTTCCGGGACAGGGCCTCGGCTACACCTTC

size: .
J: TRBJ2-7
V: TRBV2
D: .
CDR3: CASSERTIYEQYF
DNA: TGTGCCAGCAGTGAGCGAACGATTTACGAGCAGTACTTC

size: .
J: TRBJ1-1
V: TRBV7-9
D: TRBD1
CDR3: CASSSRTGLNTEAFF
DNA: TGTGCCAGCAGCTCCCGGACAGGGTTGAACACTGAAGCTTTCTTT

size: .
J: TRBJ1-2
V: TRBV19
D: TRBD1
CDR3: CASSMTGRGYTF
DNA: TGTGCCAGTAGTATGACAGGGAGGGGCTACACCTTC

size: .
J: TRBJ2-7
V: TRBV29-1
D: TRBD2
CDR3: CSVEGLAGGLGTYEQYF
DNA: TGCAGCGTTGAGGGACTAGCGGGGGGACTCGGAACCTACGAGCAGTACTTC

size: .
J: TRBJ2-1
V: TRBV19
D: TRBD2
CDR3: CASSITGTSGEGEQFF
DNA: TGTGCCAGTAGTATCACCGGGACTAGCGGGGAGGGTGAGCAGTTCTTC

size: .
J: TRBJ1-6
V: TRBV30
D: .
CDR3: CALDSGNSPLHF
DNA: TGTGCCTTAGACAGTGGTAATTCACCCCTCCACTTT

size: .
J: TRBJ2-7
V: TRBV15
D: TRBD1
CDR3: CATSGTRTGYEQYF
DNA: TGTGCCACCAGCGGAACCAGGACAGGCTACGAGCAGTACTTC

size: .
J: TRBJ2-1
V: TRBV19
D: TRBD2
CDR3: CASSRTAPGGRQFF
DNA: TGTGCCAGTAGTAGGACGGCCCCCGGGGGGAGGCAGTTCTTC

size: few
J: TRBJ2-1
V: TRBV11-2
D: .
CDR3: CASSPPSGEGNEQFF
DNA: TGTGCCAGCAGCCCCCCTTCGGGAGAGGGGAATGAGCAGTTCTTC

size: .
J: TRBJ2-7
V: TRBV20-1
D: TRBD2
CDR3: CSAKGGGEQYF
DNA: TGCAGTGCTAAGGGCGGGGGCGAGCAGTACTTC

size: .
J: TRBJ1-1
V: TRBV9
D: .
CDR3: CASSLREVGTEAFF
DNA: TGTGCCAGCAGCCTCCGGGAGGTCGGCACTGAAGCTTTCTTT

size: .
J: TRBJ2-5
V: TRBV19
D: TRBD2
CDR3: CASRTSGPSQETQYF
DNA: TGTGCCAGCCGGACTAGCGGGCCCAGCCAAGAGACCCAGTACTTC

size: .
J: TRBJ2-7
V: TRBV5-4
D: TRBD2
CDR3: CASSSRLAGVHEQYF
DNA: TGTGCCAGCAGCTCCCGACTAGCGGGGGTCCACGAGCAGTACTTC

size: .
J: TRBJ1-5
V: TRBV11-2
D: .
CDR3: CASSPSGVQPQHF
DNA: TGTGCCAGCAGCCCCTCGGGGGTCCAGCCCCAGCATTTT

size: .
J: TRBJ1-1
V: TRBV6-5
D: .
CDR3: CASGRLNTEAFF
DNA: TGTGCCAGCGGCAGGTTGAACACTGAAGCTTTCTTT

size: .
J: TRBJ2-2
V: TRBV5-1
D: TRBD2
CDR3: CASSLGLAANTGELFF
DNA: TGCGCCAGCAGCCTGGGACTAGCGGCGAACACCGGGGAGCTGTTTTTT

size: .
J: TRBJ2-7
V: TRBV6-5
D: TRBD2
CDR3: CASSTSGSFSYEQYF
DNA: TGTGCCAGCAGTACAAGCGGGAGCTTCTCCTACGAGCAGTACTTC

size: .
J: TRBJ2-1
V: TRBV5-1
D: TRBD2
CDR3: CASSLGGGGANNEQFF
DNA: TGCGCCAGCAGCTTGGGTGGCGGGGGGGCTAACAATGAGCAGTTCTTC

size: .
J: TRBJ2-5
V: TRBV28
D: .
CDR3: CASSPSLATETQYF
DNA: TGTGCCAGCAGCCCTTCCCTGGCAACAGAGACCCAGTACTTC

size: few
J: TRBJ2-2
V: TRBV30
D: .
CDR3: CAWISRSLVTGELFF
DNA: TGTGCCTGGATCTCCCGCTCTCTAGTCACCGGGGAGCTGTTTTTT

size: .
J: TRBJ1-6
V: TRBV28
D: TRBD1
CDR3: CASSLETGTGVSPLHF
DNA: TGTGCCAGCAGTTTGGAGACCGGGACAGGTGTTTCACCCCTCCACTTT

size: once
J: TRBJ1-1
V: TRBV7-9
D: TRBD1
CDR3: CASSPGQGVYTEAFF
DNA: TGTGCCAGCAGCCCAGGACAGGGTGTATACACTGAAGCTTTCTTT

size: .
J: TRBJ2-3
V: TRBV13
D: .
CDR3: CASSLGSSFTDTQYF
DNA: TGTGCCAGCAGCTTAGGTTCCAGTTTCACAGATACGCAGTATTTT

size: once
J: TRBJ2-1
V: TRBV7-8
D: .
CDR3: CASSLGTEVKQFF
DNA: TGTGCCAGCAGCTTAGGGACAGAGGTAAAGCAGTTCTTC

size: .
J: TRBJ1-3
V: TRBV7-9
D: .
CDR3: CASSLAGPDGNTIYF
DNA: TGTGCCAGCAGCTTAGCGGGGCCGGACGGAAACACCATATATTTT

size: .
J: TRBJ2-2
V: TRBV7-8
D: .
CDR3: CASRLQGEGELFF
DNA: TGTGCCAGCAGACTACAGGGAGAGGGGGAGCTGTTTTTT

size: .
J: TRBJ1-6
V: TRBV27
D: .
CDR3: CASSLTGINSPLHF
DNA: TGTGCCAGCAGTTTAACAGGGATTAATTCACCCCTCCACTTT

size: .
J: TRBJ2-7
V: TRBV5-4
D: .
CDR3: CASSSGPGEQYF
DNA: TGTGCCAGCAGCTCCGGGCCGGGGGAGCAGTACTTC

size: .
J: TRBJ2-5
V: TRBV15
D: .
CDR3: CATSTTILKETQYF
DNA: TGTGCCACCAGCACGACTATACTTAAAGAGACCCAGTACTTC

size: .
J: TRBJ2-3
V: TRBV10-3
D: TRBD2
CDR3: CAISESRLALSTDTQYF
DNA: TGTGCCATCAGTGAGTCGAGACTAGCCCTAAGCACAGATACGCAGTATTTT

size: .
J: TRBJ1-1
V: TRBV7-2
D: .
CDR3: CASSSTGPNEAFF
DNA: TGTGCCAGCAGCTCCACAGGCCCGAACGAAGCTTTCTTT

size: .
J: TRBJ2-4
V: TRBV9
D: TRBD2
CDR3: CASSSWGGKAKNIQYF
DNA: TGTGCCAGCAGCTCCTGGGGAGGGAAGGCCAAAAACATTCAGTACTTC

size: .
J: TRBJ2-7
V: TRBV5-1
D: TRBD1
CDR3: CASSLAQGVGEQYF
DNA: TGCGCCAGCAGCTTGGCTCAGGGGGTAGGCGAGCAGTACTTC

size: .
J: TRBJ2-1
V: TRBV4-2
D: TRBD1
CDR3: CASSQGGSSGQGVNEQFF
DNA: TGTGCCAGCAGCCAGGGGGGTTCATCGGGACAGGGTGTAAATGAGCAGTTCTTC

size: .
J: TRBJ2-5
V: TRBV23-1
D: TRBD2
CDR3: CASSQKTSGLQETQYF
DNA: TGCGCCAGCAGTCAAAAGACTAGCGGGCTGCAAGAGACCCAGTACTTC

size: .
J: TRBJ2-7
V: TRBV10-3
D: .
CDR3: CAISETGSSYEQYF
DNA: TGTGCCATCAGTGAGACAGGGAGCTCCTACGAGCAGTACTTC

size: few
J: TRBJ1-1
V: TRBV6-6
D: .
CDR3: CASIDFGYNTEAFF
DNA: TGTGCCAGCATCGACTTCGGTTATAACACTGAAGCTTTCTTT

size: .
J: TRBJ1-2
V: TRBV27
D: .
CDR3: CASSFLSGKGYTF
DNA: TGTGCCAGCAGTTTCCTATCGGGGAAGGGCTACACCTTC

size: once
J: TRBJ2-4
V: TRBV6-1
D: TRBD2
CDR3: CASSEAAAGVGSIQYF
DNA: TGTGCCAGCAGTGAAGCAGCTGCGGGGGTGGGGAGCATTCAGTACTTC

size: once
J: TRBJ2-7
V: TRBV12-5
D: TRBD1
CDR3: CASGLVRGRQEPYEQYF
DNA: TGTGCTAGTGGTTTGGTAAGGGGGCGTCAGGAGCCCTACGAGCAGTACTTC

size: .
J: TRBJ2-2
V: TRBV9
D: TRBD2
CDR3: CASKGLAGGRMDTGELFF
DNA: TGTGCCAGCAAAGGACTAGCGGGGGGGCGAATGGACACCGGGGAGCTGTTTTTT

size: few
J: TRBJ1-4
V: TRBV5-1
D: TRBD1
CDR3: CASSLVAGTGPRKLFF
DNA: TGCGCCAGCAGCTTGGTTGCCGGGACAGGACCCAGGAAACTGTTTTTT

size: few
J: TRBJ1-4
V: TRBV5-6
D: TRBD1
CDR3: CASSGQGTGGKLFF
DNA: TGTGCCAGCAGCGGACAGGGAACGGGGGGAAAACTGTTTTTT